A single sample gave rise to the 20 T cell receptor beta chains below, sequenced in a study of blood T cell repertoires in COVID-19. Assay: immunoSEQ multiplex PCR; the TCRdb copy retains only in-frame clones and omits some. The sample comprises about 150,000 clones, approximately 84% of which are singletons, and more than 7.5% rests with the top ten. The sequenced sample was peripheral blood. The receptors were gathered from a woman aged 60-75 years with COVID-19, enrolled during active disease.

This chain connects TRBV15 to TRBJ2-5, with D tentatively TRBD1 (6 bases). The germline V gene has CDR1 LNHNV and CDR2 YYDKDF (reference sequence). CDR3 length: 15 amino acids. V was shortened by 0 bases and J by 2 bases, with 10 bases between the two germline ends. CDR3 bases: TGTGCCACCAGCAGAGATAAGGGGGTTCAAGAGACCCAGTACTTC. It yields the protein CATSRDKGVQETQYF.

The V call is TRBV6-5, the J call TRBJ2-1, with D perhaps matching TRBD1 (6 bases). V gave up 7 bases and J gave up 3 bases, with 13 bases separating them. CDR1 is MNHEY, CDR2 SVGAGI, per germline. The CDR3 totals 14 residues. CDR3 in amino acids: CASTPDRGYNEQFF. The CDR3 DNA sequence: TGTGCCAGCACCCCGGACAGAGGCTACAATGAGCAGTTCTTC.

This clone was observed once. The J gene is TRBJ2-3, the V gene TRBV24-1, with 10 bases aligning to TRBD1. V shed 3 bases and J 3 bases; nucleotides not matched to a gene: 11. Germline CDR1 is KGHDR and CDR2 is SFDVKD. The CDR3 length is 18 residues. The CDR3 sequence is CATSDPRRQGASTDTQYF. CDR3 coding DNA: TGTGCCACCAGTGATCCACGTCGACAGGGGGCATCGACAGATACGCAGTATTTT.

CDR3 DNA: TGTGCCAGTACTGGGACAGGGTATGGCTACACCTTC. Translated, it gives CASTGTGYGYTF. The rearrangement links TRBV19 to TRBJ1-2, with TRBD1 identical over 9 bases. V dropped 7 bases and J dropped 5; count of bases not matched to a gene: 2. The CDR3 totals 12 residues. Germline loops: CDR1 LNHDA, CDR2 SQIVND (reference sequence).

The V gene is TRBV24-1, the J gene TRBJ1-3, with 7 bases fitting TRBD1. The CDR3 has 15 amino acids. With V trimmed by 3 bases and J by 3 bases, 4 bases remained unmatched. Germline values: CDR1 KGHDR, CDR2 SFDVKD. DNA for the CDR3: TGTGCCACCAGTGATGGAGGGGGCTATGGAAACACCATATATTTT. This gives the protein CATSDGGGYGNTIYF.

J is TRBJ2-7 and V is TRBV19; 9 bases fit TRBD1. This CDR3 spans 15 amino acids. CDR1 and CDR2 (germline): LNHDA, SQIVND (reference sequence). With 5 bases clipped from V and 3 bases from J, the junction kept 8 bases outside the gene matches. This chain's CDR3 is CASSFTDRGGYEQYF. CDR3 bases: TGTGCCAGTAGTTTTACGGACAGGGGAGGCTACGAGCAGTACTTC.

This chain joins TRBV30 and TRBJ2-3, with TRBD2 matching 8 bases. The CDR3 runs to 14 residues. V lost 1 base to trimming and J lost 4 bases; unmatched junction nucleotides: 4. Germline CDR1 reads GTSNPN; CDR2 reads SVGIG (reference sequence). CDR3 coding DNA: TGTGCCTGGAGTGCGGGAGGGATTGCAGATACGCAGTATTTT. Its translation: CAWSAGGIADTQYF.

This chain uses TRBV7-2 with TRBJ2-6, with 9 bases that match TRBD1. V dropped 4 bases and J dropped 0; count of bases not matched to a gene: 7. This CDR3 spans 18 amino acids. Germline CDR1 and CDR2: SGHTA and FQGNSA. CDR3 coding DNA: TGTGCCAGCAGCTCCTCGACAGGGGGGATCTCTGGGGCCAACGTCCTGACTTTC. Translated: CASSSSTGGISGANVLTF.

The V and J genes are TRBV6-6 and TRBJ1-1; D perhaps matches TRBD1 (5 bases). The CDR3 consists of 14 residues. The ends were cut back, 1 base at V and 8 bases at J, with 14 bases in the middle. Germline lookup yields CDR1 MNHNY and CDR2 SVGAGI (reference sequence). The CDR3 coding sequence is TGTGCCAGCAGTTACTTTCCAGGGATCGGCGAAGCTTTCTTT. This encodes CASSYFPGIGEAFF.

This clone came up a few times. The sample has other DNA sequences that encode this CDR3 too. V usage is TRBV18 and J usage is TRBJ1-2; 7 positions agree with TRBD1. After removal of 2 bases from V and 2 bases from J, the junction contained 2 bases not matched to a gene. The CDR3 has 14 residues. Germline V gene sequence: CDR1 KGHSH, CDR2 LQKENI. The CDR3 region is CASSPGQENYGYTF. DNA for the CDR3: TGTGCCAGCTCACCAGGACAGGAGAACTATGGCTACACCTTC. The whole variable domain, remainder taken from reference TRBV18 and TRBJ1-2, is NAGVMQNPRHLVRRRGQEARLRCSPMKGHSHVYWYRQLPEEGLKFMVYLQKENIIDESGMPKERFSAEFPKEGPSILRIQQVVRGDSAAYFCASSPGQENYGYTFGSGTRLTVV.

The chain couples TRBV5-1 to TRBJ1-2, with TRBD1 matching 8 bases. Germline assignment: CDR1 SGHRS and CDR2 YFSETQ. V lost 0 bases and J lost 8; bases outside the gene matches: 12. The CDR3 covers 16 residues. The CDR3 DNA is TGCGCCAGCAGCTTGGCCACCCTCCCGACAGGGGAAGGCTACACCTTC. Its protein product is CASSLATLPTGEGYTF.

The chain recombines TRBV3-1 (or the pseudogene TRBV3-2) with TRBJ2-7; D remains unclear. Germline V gene data show CDR1 as LGHDT and CDR2 as YNNKEL (reference sequence). Trimming removed 1 base from V and 2 bases from J, with 9 bases in between. The CDR3 has 14 amino acids. The CDR3 region is CASSQVSNPYEQYF. The CDR3 nucleotides read TGTGCCAGCAGCCAAGTATCTAACCCCTACGAGCAGTACTTC.

The gene calls are TRBV3-1 (or the pseudogene TRBV3-2) and TRBJ2-7, with D unclear. Germline values: CDR1 LGHDT, CDR2 YNNKEL (reference sequence). With 4 bases removed from V and 2 bases from J, the gap between germline ends came to 9 bases. The CDR3 runs to 13 residues. Here the CDR3 reads CASSPSGAYEQYV. CDR3 nucleotide sequence: TGTGCCAGCAGCCCTTCGGGTGCCTACGAGCAGTACGTC.

The rearrangement links TRBV7-2 to TRBJ1-2; D is undetermined. CDR1 and CDR2 from the germline V gene are SGHTA and FQGNSA. CDR3 size: 12 residues. With 5 bases removed from V and 8 bases from J, the gap between germline ends came to 12 bases. CDR3 sequence reads: CASSPEARGYTF. The CDR3 bases are TGTGCCAGCAGCCCCGAGGCTAGAGGCTACACCTTC. Together with reference TRBV7-2 and TRBJ1-2, the CDR3 gives the full variable domain: GAGVSQSPSNKVTEKGKDVELRCDPISGHTALYWYRQSLGQGLEFLIYFQGNSAPDKSGLPSDRFSAERTGGSVSTLTIQRTQQEDSAVYLCASSPEARGYTFGSGTRLTVV.

The gene calls are TRBV28 and TRBJ1-1, with a weak D call TRBD1 (5 bases). Germline loops: CDR1 MDHEN, CDR2 SYDVKM. The CDR3 consists of 15 residues. V dropped 3 bases and J dropped 4 bases, with 15 bases sitting between them. The CDR3 here is CASSLSAGRGTEAFF. The CDR3 coding sequence is TGTGCCAGCAGTTTGTCGGCAGGGAGGGGCACTGAAGCTTTCTTT. Combining the CDR3 with reference TRBV28 and TRBJ1-1 gives the whole variable domain DVKVTQSSRYLVKRTGEKVFLECVQDMDHENMFWYRQDPGLGLRLIYFSYDVKMKEKGDIPEGYSVSREKKERFSLILESASTNQTSMYLCASSLSAGRGTEAFFGQGTRLTVV.

This clone has just one count. V and J are TRBV19 and TRBJ1-2; 8 nucleotides match TRBD1. The germline gives CDR1 LNHDA, CDR2 SQIVND (reference sequence). Trimming took 3 bases from V and 7 from J; bases not matched to a gene: 7. The CDR3 consists of 14 residues. CDR3 bases: TGTGCCAGTAGTATGCTCAGGGGGCGCGGTGGCTACACCTTC. Amino acids: CASSMLRGRGGYTF.

V and J are TRBV5-1 and TRBJ2-5; TRBD1 aligns across 7 bases. The CDR3 length is 12 residues. Germline V gene sequence: CDR1 SGHRS, CDR2 YFSETQ. V trimming: 7 bases; J trimming: 4 bases; junction bases outside the gene matches: 4. The CDR3 region is CASGSGGETQYF. In DNA, the CDR3 is TGCGCCAGCGGGTCAGGGGGAGAGACCCAGTACTTC.

V gene TRBV4-1 combines with J gene TRBJ2-1; 9 positions agree with TRBD2. CDR3 length: 14 residues. V was clipped by 0 bases and J by 12 bases; unmatched bases: 6. The germline CDR1 and CDR2 sequences are MGHRA and YSYEKL. The CDR3 sequence: CASSQEGSGRTQFF. DNA for the CDR3: TGCGCCAGCAGCCAAGAAGGCAGCGGGAGGACGCAGTTCTTC.

CDR3 residues: CALGTSGYNEQFF. The CDR3 DNA reads TGTGCCCTCGGGACTAGCGGGTACAATGAGCAGTTCTTC. This sequence joins TRBV30 and TRBJ2-1; 12 nucleotides align to TRBD2. Trimming took 8 bases from V and 4 from J; bases not matched to a gene: 3. Germline assignment: CDR1 GTSNPN and CDR2 SVGIG (reference sequence). This CDR3 region has 13 residues.

V and J are TRBV6-6 and TRBJ1-4, with unresolved D. The CDR3 is 15 residues long. V was trimmed by 6 bases and J by 6 bases, leaving 17 bases between them. Germline V gene sequence: CDR1 MNHNY, CDR2 SVGAGI (reference sequence). DNA for the CDR3: TGTGCCAGCAGCCCGAGTCACGTCGGAGATGAAAAACTGTTTTTT. Translated, it gives CASSPSHVGDEKLFF.